The 24 T cell receptor beta chains given below trace back to one sample, sequenced in a study of blood T cells in healthy people across ages. Through a sample-barcoded 5' primer and a J-beta primer mix, a second PCR was run for roughly 7 to 11 cycles. TCRdb ran MiXCR on the 5' RACE reads and lists one entry per CDR3 protein. Altogether over 1,500,000 distinct CDR3 sequences are present, roughly 49% being singletons, with the ten largest covering 2.1%. Source material: blood. These receptor sequences come from a woman in her 40s in good health.

The gene calls are TRBV20-1 and TRBJ1-6; unclear D gene. The CDR3 spans 13 residues. The ends were cut back, 2 bases at V and 9 bases at J, with 11 bases in the middle. Germline V gives CDR1 DFQATT, CDR2 SNEGSKA (reference sequence). The CDR3 region has the DNA TGCAGTGCTAGAAGCCGTCAGAGTTCACCCCTCCACTTT. Translated, it gives CSARSRQSSPLHF.

The V gene is TRBV6-2 or TRBV6-3, the J gene TRBJ2-7; D uncertain. Germline CDR1 and CDR2: MNHEY and SVGEGT. Trimming removed 2 bases at V and 0 bases at J, with 11 bases between. The CDR3 has 15 amino acids. The CDR3 protein is CASSYGQQSSYEQYF. The CDR3 DNA is TGTGCCAGCAGTTACGGCCAGCAAAGCTCCTACGAGCAGTACTTC.

With respect to this clonotype: With a much larger clone just one base away, this may be a read error. The rearrangement links TRBV7-9 to TRBJ2-3; D not certain. The CDR3 totals 12 residues. The germline V gene has CDR1 SEHNR and CDR2 FQNEAQ (reference sequence). The CDR3 DNA follows: TGTGCCGGCAGCCCAGCCCCCGATACGCAGTATTTT. It translates to CAGSPAPDTQYF.

There are a few counts of this clonotype. This rearrangement joins TRBV24-1 to TRBJ2-5; 11 bases fit TRBD1. CDR1 is KGHDR and CDR2 is SFDVKD in the germline V gene. The CDR3 is 14 amino acids. V lost 6 bases and J lost 7; bases outside the gene matches: 6. The CDR3 DNA sequence: TGTGCCACCAGTCTTGCAGGGACAGGGGGGACCCAGTACTTC. It is translated as CATSLAGTGGTQYF.

This sequence joins TRBV12-3 or TRBV12-4 and TRBJ2-5, with a weak D call TRBD2 (7 bases). This CDR3 comprises 15 residues. The V gene lost 8 bases and the J gene lost 2 bases, with 18 bases spanning the gap. The CDR3 reads CASATWGGRQETQYF. The CDR3, as DNA: TGTGCCAGCGCCACCTGGGGGGGGCGACAAGAGACCCAGTACTTC.

This sequence joins TRBV15 and TRBJ2-5, with D tentatively TRBD2 (6 bases). V lost 6 bases to trimming and J lost 5 bases, with 25 bases between them. This CDR3 region has 17 residues. Germline CDR1 reads LNHNV; CDR2 reads YYDKDF (reference sequence). The CDR3 loop reads CATSPEPLTRGGETQYF. The CDR3 DNA reads TGTGCCACCAGTCCCGAACCCTTGACACGAGGAGGGGAGACCCAGTACTTC.

V is TRBV28 and J is TRBJ1-5; D may be TRBD1 (5 bases). Germline V gene lookup returns CDR1 MDHEN and CDR2 SYDVKM. There are 16 residues in the CDR3. V was clipped by 2 bases and J by 4 bases, with 15 bases between them. DNA for the CDR3: TGTGCCAGCAGTTTAGTGTTGGACACCGGAAATCAGCCCCAGCATTTT. It translates to CASSLVLDTGNQPQHF.

This chain uses TRBV6-2 or TRBV6-3 with TRBJ1-5; possible D gene TRBD1, 6 bases. From germline, CDR1 is MNHEY and CDR2 SVGEGT. Trimming stripped 4 bases from V and 4 bases from J, with 23 bases between. This CDR3 region has 18 residues. The CDR3 nucleotides read TGTGCCAGCAGTTGCTCCCAGAGTGGGGGCTTCGTGAATCAGCCCCAGCATTTT. It yields the protein CASSCSQSGGFVNQPQHF.

The V call is TRBV21-1, the J call TRBJ2-5. TRBV21-1 is noted as a pseudogene. This CDR3 region has 16 residues. In DNA form, the CDR3 reads TGTGCCAGCAGCAAAGGCGGTATTGCGGCTCAAGAGACCCAGTACTTC. It encodes CASSKGGIAAQETQYF.

This chain connects TRBV28 to TRBJ2-1; TRBD2 matches at 8 bases. This CDR3 has 17 amino acids. Trimming removed 2 bases from V and 0 bases from J; junction bases left unmatched: 6. Germline CDR1 reads MDHEN; CDR2 reads SYDVKM. The DNA of the CDR3 is TGTGCCAGCAGTTTAAAAAGTAGCGGGGCCTCCTACAATGAGCAGTTCTTC. This translates into CASSLKSSGASYNEQFF.

Only one count was recorded for this clonotype. The chain uses TRBV5-1 and TRBJ2-3; 7 bases map to TRBD2. Trimming cost V 5 bases and J 1 base; bases outside gene matches: 7. Germline values: CDR1 SGHRS, CDR2 YFSETQ. The length of the CDR3 is 15 residues. The CDR3 coding sequence is TGCGCCAGCAGGTGGGCGGGGGACCGCACAGATACGCAGTATTTT. Translating it yields CASRWAGDRTDTQYF.

The rearrangement links TRBV13 to TRBJ2-5, with 9 bases identical to TRBD1. Per germline, CDR1 PRHDT and CDR2 FYEKMQ (reference sequence). This CDR3 region has 16 residues. V lost 0 bases and J lost 5; bases outside the gene matches: 7. This CDR3 reads CASSLGLRTGAETQYF. As DNA, the CDR3 is TGTGCCAGCAGCTTAGGCTTAAGGACAGGGGCGGAGACCCAGTACTTC.

This clonotype was detected only a few times. The rearrangement joins TRBV28 to TRBJ2-1, with D unclear. V was trimmed by 10 bases and J by 12 bases, leaving 7 bases between them. CDR1 MDHEN and CDR2 SYDVKM come from the germline V gene. The length of the CDR3 is 8 residues. The CDR3 here is CANLGQFF. The CDR3 DNA reads TGTGCCAACCTCGGGCAGTTCTTC.

This clonotype was seen more than once but under ten times. This chain links TRBV28 with TRBJ1-4, with TRBD1 identical over 7 bases. The CDR3 loop spans 17 amino acids. The V gene end was trimmed by 6 bases and the J gene end by 0 bases; junction bases not matched to a gene: 10. Germline V CDR1 and CDR2: MDHEN, SYDVKM. The CDR3 loop is CASRRQGIGATNEKLFF. The CDR3, as DNA: TGTGCCAGCAGACGACAGGGTATAGGTGCAACTAATGAAAAACTGTTTTTT. The entire variable domain, with the rest obtained from reference TRBV28 and TRBJ1-4, is as follows: DVKVTQSSRYLVKRTGEKVFLECVQDMDHENMFWYRQDPGLGLRLIYFSYDVKMKEKGDIPEGYSVSREKKERFSLILESASTNQTSMYLCASRRQGIGATNEKLFFGSGTQLSVL.

This clonotype turned up a few times. J is TRBJ1-1 and V is TRBV29-1, with D unclear. CDR1 SQVTM and CDR2 ANQGSEA come from the germline V gene. CDR3 length: 13 amino acids. V gave up 3 bases and J gave up 4 bases, with 12 bases separating them. This chain's CDR3 is CSVEQVELTEAFF. For the CDR3, the DNA is TGCAGCGTTGAGCAGGTCGAGCTCACTGAAGCTTTCTTT.

The gene calls are TRBV4-3 and TRBJ2-3; D remains unclear. The CDR3 contains 15 residues. V was trimmed by 1 base and J by 8 bases, leaving 16 bases between them. Germline loops: CDR1 LGHNA, CDR2 YSLEER. The DNA of the CDR3 is TGCGCCAGCAGCCAAGTAGGGCTGGGCCTGGGTACGCAGTATTTT. The encoded protein is CASSQVGLGLGTQYF.

This clonotype has only a few counts. The chain is built from TRBV20-1 and TRBJ1-4; D gene unclear. Trimming left V 5 bases short and J 0 bases short, with 10 bases between. Germline CDR1 is DFQATT and CDR2 is SNEGSKA (reference sequence). CDR3 length: 14 residues. The CDR3 coding sequence is TGCAGTGCTTTTGACCGATCAACTAATGAAAAACTGTTTTTT. It specifies CSAFDRSTNEKLFF.

CDR3 in amino acids: CSARAGQGNPDTQYF. CDR3 DNA sequence: TGCAGTGCGAGGGCGGGACAGGGGAACCCAGATACGCAGTATTTT. The chain recombines TRBV20-1 with TRBJ2-3; 10 bases map to TRBD1. V was pared by 6 bases and J by 4 bases, with 10 bases of the junction left unmatched. Germline CDR1 DFQATT, CDR2 SNEGSKA (reference sequence). This CDR3 spans 15 amino acids.

This clonotype occurred a few times. The chain joins TRBV7-2 to TRBJ2-3; 8 nucleotides line up with TRBD2. V lost 2 bases to trimming and J lost 2 bases; unmatched junction nucleotides: 3. Germline assignment: CDR1 SGHTA and CDR2 FQGNSA. This CDR3 comprises 15 residues. The CDR3 DNA follows: TGTGCCAGCAGCTTACAGCGGGGGTACACAGATACGCAGTATTTT. It yields the protein CASSLQRGYTDTQYF.

V gene TRBV10-3 combines with J gene TRBJ1-1; no clear D. Trimming stripped 3 bases from V and 2 bases from J, with 7 bases between. This CDR3 is built from 13 residues. Germline V gene lookup returns CDR1 ENHRY and CDR2 SYGVKD. CDR3 residues: CAISETLNTEAFF. The CDR3 DNA is TGTGCCATCAGTGAAACATTAAACACTGAAGCTTTCTTT.

This clonotype was detected a few times. This sequence joins TRBV14 and TRBJ2-2; TRBD1 matches at 11 bases. This CDR3 has 15 residues. From germline, CDR1 is SGHDN and CDR2 FVKESK. The V segment lost 6 bases and the J segment 6 bases; nucleotides outside the gene matches: 6. The CDR3: CASRRTGGMSGELFF. In nucleotides, the CDR3 is TGTGCCAGCAGACGGACAGGGGGCATGTCCGGGGAGCTGTTTTTT.

V is TRBV5-5 and J is TRBJ2-3, with D unresolved. Between the trimmed V and J ends, which lost 1 base and 2 bases, there was a span of 8 bases. CDR1 and CDR2 (germline): SGHKS, YYEKEE (reference sequence). This CDR3 region has 14 residues. This CDR3 reads CASSLNVVTDTQYF. The CDR3 DNA reads as TGTGCCAGCAGCTTGAACGTTGTCACAGATACGCAGTATTTT.

This clonotype has at least ten counts. The genes are TRBV7-2 and TRBJ2-7, with TRBD2 matching over 8 bases. Germline loops: CDR1 SGHTA, CDR2 FQGNSA. CDR3 length equals 15 residues. Trimming cost V 1 base and J 2 bases; bases outside gene matches: 4. In DNA, the CDR3 is TGTGCCAGCAGCTTAGGAGCGGGGGATGCCTACGAGCAGTACTTC. It encodes CASSLGAGDAYEQYF. Together with reference TRBV7-2 and TRBJ2-7, the CDR3 gives the full variable domain: GAGVSQSPSNKVTEKGKDVELRCDPISGHTALYWYRQSLGQGLEFLIYFQGNSAPDKSGLPSDRFSAERTGGSVSTLTIQRTQQEDSAVYLCASSLGAGDAYEQYFGPGTRLTVT.

This clonotype was counted a few times. V usage is TRBV7-2 and J usage is TRBJ1-2; the D gene is possibly TRBD1 (6 bases). There are 14 residues in the CDR3. Looked up from germline, CDR1 is SGHTA and CDR2 is FQGNSA. V was shortened by 5 bases and J by 8 bases, with 18 bases between the two germline ends. The CDR3 sequence: CASSVYQGRGGYTF. DNA for the CDR3: TGTGCCAGCAGCGTATATCAGGGGCGGGGCGGCTACACCTTC.